The T cell receptor (beta chain) described here comes from a study of Graves' ophthalmopathy and Graves' hyperthyroidism. Diagnostic conclusions were grounded in clinical symptoms, serum thyroxine, TRAb, thyroid ultrasound and orbital computed tomography. This clonotype was seen more than once but under ten times. The study amplified TCR beta CDR3 regions using RNA transcripts. HTBI-primed RT-PCR formed the first round, and a multiplex PCR formed the second. One entry per CDR3 protein results from TCRdb running MiXCR on the multiplex PCR reads. The repertoire holds roughly 230,000 distinct CDR3 sequences, with roughly 21% as singletons. The J segment lost 4 bases and the V segment lost 8 bases, leaving 13 bases of the junction unmatched. The CDR3 runs 15 residues. Germline loops: CDR1 LNHDA, CDR2 SQIVND (reference sequence).

What was sequenced was peripheral blood. The chain combines TRBV19 with TRBJ1-1, with 7 positions matching TRBD1. This receptor was obtained from a woman in her forties or fifties with Graves' ophthalmopathy. In nucleotides, the CDR3 is TGTGCCAGTGGATTAACAGGGGCCCCGGGCACTGAAGCTTTCTTT. Its protein product is CASGLTGAPGTEAFF.